The TCR beta chain under discussion was sequenced for a study of blood T cells in healthy people across ages. Then a second PCR, running roughly 6 to 12 cycles, was carried out with a sample-barcoded 5' primer and a J-beta primer mix. TCRdb redid the calling of the 5' RACE reads with MiXCR, one entry per CDR3 protein. The sample carries some 1.1 million distinct CDR3 sequences, about two fifths recorded once. This TCR was recovered from a man aged 18 to 30 in good health. Input material: blood.

CDR3 coding DNA: TGCGCCAGCAGCCAAGGAGGGCTCGGGGCCAACGTCCTGACTTTC. This gives the protein CASSQGGLGANVLTF. The chain links TRBV4-1 to TRBJ2-6, with D possibly being TRBD2 (5 bases). This CDR3 is 15 amino acids long. V was shortened by 1 base and J by 4 bases, with 8 bases between the two germline ends. Germline lookup yields CDR1 MGHRA and CDR2 YSYEKL.